This T cell receptor beta chain came from a study of cytomegalovirus exposure and HLA in healthy donors. Study findings and constraints: In an earlier analysis, in roughly 580 donors, most V segments appeared productive either ~87% or ~30% of the time. Through in vitro validation, a few CMV-associated chains were shown to be specific for CMV antigens.

About this clone itself: Its target is not known.

A multiplex PCR was run with 60 Vbeta primers and 13 Jbeta primers. Here immunoSEQ multiplex PCR was the method, and the copy in TCRdb shows in-frame clones only, minus some. The repertoire holds approximately 220,000 clones, with 76% as singletons. Unmatched junction bases numbered 14, after V lost 0 bases and J lost 3 bases. Germline V gene sequence: CDR1 SGHNT, CDR2 YYREEE (reference sequence). This CDR3 contains 18 residues. The sequence was collected from a young man in good health and CMV-seronegative. The sample consisted of PBMCs. The chain couples TRBV5-4 to TRBJ2-5, with 7 bases matching TRBD2. CDR3 DNA: TGTGCCAGCAGCTTGGTTTCAGCGAGTTGGGAGGGAGAAGAGACCCAGTACTTC. It encodes CASSLVSASWEGEETQYF.